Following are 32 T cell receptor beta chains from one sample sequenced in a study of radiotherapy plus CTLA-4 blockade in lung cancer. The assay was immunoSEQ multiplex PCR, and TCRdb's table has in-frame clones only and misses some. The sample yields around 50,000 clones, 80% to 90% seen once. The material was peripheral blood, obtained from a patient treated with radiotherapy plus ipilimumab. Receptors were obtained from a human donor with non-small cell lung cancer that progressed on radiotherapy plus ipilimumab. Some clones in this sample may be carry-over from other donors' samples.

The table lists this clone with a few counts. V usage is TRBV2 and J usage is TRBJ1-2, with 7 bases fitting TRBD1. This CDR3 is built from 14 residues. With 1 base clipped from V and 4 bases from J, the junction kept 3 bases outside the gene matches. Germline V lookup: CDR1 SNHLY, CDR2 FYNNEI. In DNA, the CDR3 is TGTGCCAGCAGTGAAGAAGACAGGGTCTATGGCTACACCTTC. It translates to CASSEEDRVYGYTF.

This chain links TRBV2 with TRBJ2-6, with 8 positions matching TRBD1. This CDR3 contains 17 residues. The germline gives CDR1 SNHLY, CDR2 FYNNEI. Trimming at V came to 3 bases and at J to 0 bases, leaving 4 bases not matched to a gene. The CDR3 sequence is CASSDGQGLSGANVLTF. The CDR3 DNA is TGTGCCAGCAGTGACGGACAGGGACTCTCTGGGGCCAACGTCCTGACTTTC. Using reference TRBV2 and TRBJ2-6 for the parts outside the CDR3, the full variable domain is EPEVTQTPSHQVTQMGQEVILRCVPISNHLYFYWYRQILGQKVEFLVSFYNNEISEKSEIFDDQFSVERPDGSNFTLKIRSTKLEDSAMYFCASSDGQGLSGANVLTFGAGSRLTVL.

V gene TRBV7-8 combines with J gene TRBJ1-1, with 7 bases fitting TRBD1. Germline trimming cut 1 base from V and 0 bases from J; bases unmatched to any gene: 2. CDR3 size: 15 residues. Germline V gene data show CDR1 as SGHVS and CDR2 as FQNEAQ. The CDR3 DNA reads TGTGCCAGCAGCTTAGGACAGGGCATGAACACTGAAGCTTTCTTT. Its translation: CASSLGQGMNTEAFF.

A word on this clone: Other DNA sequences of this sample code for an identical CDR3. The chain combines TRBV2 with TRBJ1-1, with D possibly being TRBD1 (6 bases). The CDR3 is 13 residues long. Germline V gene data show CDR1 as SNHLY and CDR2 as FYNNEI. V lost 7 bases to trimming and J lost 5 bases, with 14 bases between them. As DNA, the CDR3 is TGTGCCAGCACACAGGGAGCGGGAACTGAAGCTTTCTTT. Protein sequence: CASTQGAGTEAFF.

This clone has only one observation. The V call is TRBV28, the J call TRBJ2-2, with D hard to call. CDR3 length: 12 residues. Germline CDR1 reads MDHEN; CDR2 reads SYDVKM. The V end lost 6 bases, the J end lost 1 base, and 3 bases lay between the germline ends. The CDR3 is CASSGNTGELFF. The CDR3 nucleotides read TGTGCCAGCAGCGGGAACACCGGGGAGCTGTTTTTT.

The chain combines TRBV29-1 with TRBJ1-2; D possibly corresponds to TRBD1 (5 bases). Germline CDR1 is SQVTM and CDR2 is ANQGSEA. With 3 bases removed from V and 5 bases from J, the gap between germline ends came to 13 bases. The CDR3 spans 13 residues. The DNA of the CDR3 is TGCAGCGTTGACCCCATGGGGGGTTATGGCTACACCTTC. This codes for CSVDPMGGYGYTF.

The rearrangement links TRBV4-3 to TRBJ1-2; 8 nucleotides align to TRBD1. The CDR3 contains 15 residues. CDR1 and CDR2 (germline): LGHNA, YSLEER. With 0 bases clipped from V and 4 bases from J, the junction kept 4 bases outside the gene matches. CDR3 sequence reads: CASSQDAGTGYGYTF. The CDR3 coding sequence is TGCGCCAGCAGCCAAGACGCGGGGACAGGCTATGGCTACACCTTC.

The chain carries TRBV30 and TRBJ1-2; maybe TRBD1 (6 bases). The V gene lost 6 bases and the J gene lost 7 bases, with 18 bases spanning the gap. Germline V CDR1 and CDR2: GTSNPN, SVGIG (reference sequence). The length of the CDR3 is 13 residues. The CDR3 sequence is CACRGAGAGGYTF. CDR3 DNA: TGTGCCTGCCGCGGCGCAGGGGCCGGTGGCTACACCTTC.

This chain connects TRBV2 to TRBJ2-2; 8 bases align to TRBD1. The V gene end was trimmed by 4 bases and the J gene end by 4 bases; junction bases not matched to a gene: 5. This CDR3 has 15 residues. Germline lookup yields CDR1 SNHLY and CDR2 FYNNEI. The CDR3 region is CASSGRDRTTGELFF. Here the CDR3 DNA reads TGTGCCAGCAGTGGCCGGGACAGGACCACCGGGGAGCTGTTTTTT.

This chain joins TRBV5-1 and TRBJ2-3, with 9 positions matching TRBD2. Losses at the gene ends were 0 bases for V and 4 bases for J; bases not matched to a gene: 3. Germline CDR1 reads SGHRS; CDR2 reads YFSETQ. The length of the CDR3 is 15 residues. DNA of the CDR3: TGCGCCAGCAGCTTGGTGACTAGCGGAGCAGATACGCAGTATTTT. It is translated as CASSLVTSGADTQYF.

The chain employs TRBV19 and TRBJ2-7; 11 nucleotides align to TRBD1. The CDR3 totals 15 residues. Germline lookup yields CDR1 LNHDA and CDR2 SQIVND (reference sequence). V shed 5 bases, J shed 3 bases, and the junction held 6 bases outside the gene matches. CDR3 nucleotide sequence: TGTGCCAGTAGTGCGGGGACAGGGGGAATCTACGAGCAGTACTTC. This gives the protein CASSAGTGGIYEQYF.

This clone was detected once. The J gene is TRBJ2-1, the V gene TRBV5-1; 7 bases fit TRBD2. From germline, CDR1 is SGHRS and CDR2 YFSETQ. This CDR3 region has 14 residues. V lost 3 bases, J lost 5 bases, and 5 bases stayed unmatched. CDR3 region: CASSSTGTNNEQFF. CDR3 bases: TGCGCCAGCAGCTCTACCGGGACTAACAATGAGCAGTTCTTC.

CDR3: CASSFYSGELFF. The CDR3 region has the DNA TGTGCCAGCAGCTTCTACTCCGGGGAGCTGTTTTTT. The chain carries TRBV11-1 and TRBJ2-2, with D uncertain. V lost 3 bases to trimming and J lost 6 bases, with 5 bases between them. The CDR3 spans 12 residues. The germline V gene has CDR1 SGHAT and CDR2 FQDESV (reference sequence).

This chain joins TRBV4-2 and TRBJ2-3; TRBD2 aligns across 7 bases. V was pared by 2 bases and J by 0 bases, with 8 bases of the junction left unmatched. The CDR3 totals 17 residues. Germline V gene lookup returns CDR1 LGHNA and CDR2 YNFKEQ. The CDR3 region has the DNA TGTGCCAGCAGCCAATTGGCGAGCGGGGAAAGCACAGATACGCAGTATTTT. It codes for CASSQLASGESTDTQYF.

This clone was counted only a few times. CDR3 sequence (DNA): TGCAGCGCTTCCGGGTCAATTAATGAAAAACTGTTTTTT. Residues: CSASGSINEKLFF. This chain uses TRBV29-1 with TRBJ1-4; D gene ambiguous. CDR1 is SQVTM and CDR2 is ANQGSEA in the germline V gene. CDR3 length equals 13 residues. Trimming shortened V by 7 bases and J by 4 bases, and 13 bases separated the two germline ends.

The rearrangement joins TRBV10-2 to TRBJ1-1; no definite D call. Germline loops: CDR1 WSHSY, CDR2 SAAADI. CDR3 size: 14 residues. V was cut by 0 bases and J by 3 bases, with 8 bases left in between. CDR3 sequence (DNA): TGCGCCAGCAGTGAGTCTGGAGGCGACACTGAAGCTTTCTTT. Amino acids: CASSESGGDTEAFF.

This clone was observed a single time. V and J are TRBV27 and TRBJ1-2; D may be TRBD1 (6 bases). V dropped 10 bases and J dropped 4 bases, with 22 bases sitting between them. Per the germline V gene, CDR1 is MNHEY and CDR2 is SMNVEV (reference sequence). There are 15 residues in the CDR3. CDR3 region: CATLRTATSFYGYTF. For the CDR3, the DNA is TGTGCCACCCTTAGGACAGCCACCTCCTTCTATGGCTACACCTTC.

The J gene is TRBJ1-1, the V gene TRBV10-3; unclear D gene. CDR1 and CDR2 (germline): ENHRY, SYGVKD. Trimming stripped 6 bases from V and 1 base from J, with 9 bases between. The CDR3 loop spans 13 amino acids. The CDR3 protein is CAIRSTGNTEAFF. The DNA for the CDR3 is TGTGCCATCAGGAGCACGGGGAACACTGAAGCTTTCTTT.

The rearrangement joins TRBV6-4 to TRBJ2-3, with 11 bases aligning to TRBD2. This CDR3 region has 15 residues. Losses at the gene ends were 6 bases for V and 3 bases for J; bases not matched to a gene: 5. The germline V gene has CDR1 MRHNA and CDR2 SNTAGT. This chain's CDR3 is CASSPGLAVTDTQYF. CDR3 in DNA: TGTGCCAGCAGCCCGGGACTAGCGGTTACAGATACGCAGTATTTT.

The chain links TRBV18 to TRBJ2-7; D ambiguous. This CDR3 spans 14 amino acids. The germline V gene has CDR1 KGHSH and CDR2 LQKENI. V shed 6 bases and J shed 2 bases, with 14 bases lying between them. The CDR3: CASSPDTRTYEQYF. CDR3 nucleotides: TGTGCCAGCTCCCCAGACACCCGGACCTACGAGCAGTACTTC.

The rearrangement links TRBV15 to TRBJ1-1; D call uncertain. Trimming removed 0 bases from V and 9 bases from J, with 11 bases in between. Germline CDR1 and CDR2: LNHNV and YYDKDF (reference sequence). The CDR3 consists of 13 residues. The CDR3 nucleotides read TGTGCCACCAGCAGAGAACGGGTCACGAAAGCTTTCTTT. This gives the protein CATSRERVTKAFF.

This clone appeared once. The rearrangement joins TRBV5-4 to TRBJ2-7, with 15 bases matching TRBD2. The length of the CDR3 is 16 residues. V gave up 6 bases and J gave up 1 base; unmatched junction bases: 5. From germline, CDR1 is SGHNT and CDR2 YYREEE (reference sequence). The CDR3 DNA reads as TGTGCCAGCACCCCGGGACTAGCGGGAGGTTCCTACGAGCAGTACTTC. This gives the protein CASTPGLAGGSYEQYF.

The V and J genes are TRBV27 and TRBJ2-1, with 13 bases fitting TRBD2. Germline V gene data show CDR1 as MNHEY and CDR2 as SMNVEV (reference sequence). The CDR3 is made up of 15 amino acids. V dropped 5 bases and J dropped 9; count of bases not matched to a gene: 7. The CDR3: CASSGGLAGFVEQFF. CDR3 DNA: TGTGCCAGCAGTGGGGGACTAGCGGGGTTCGTTGAGCAGTTCTTC.

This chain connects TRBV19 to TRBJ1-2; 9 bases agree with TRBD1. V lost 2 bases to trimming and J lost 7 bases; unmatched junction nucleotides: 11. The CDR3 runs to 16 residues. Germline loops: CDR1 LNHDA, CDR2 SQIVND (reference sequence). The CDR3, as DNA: TGTGCCAGTAGTATACCCACCGGGACAGGGAAGGTTGGCTACACCTTC. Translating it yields CASSIPTGTGKVGYTF.

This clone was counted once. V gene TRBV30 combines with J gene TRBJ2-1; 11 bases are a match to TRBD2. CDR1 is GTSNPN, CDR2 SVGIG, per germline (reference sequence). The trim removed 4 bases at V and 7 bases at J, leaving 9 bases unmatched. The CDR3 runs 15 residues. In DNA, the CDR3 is TGTGCCTGGACCGTCCGACTAGCGGGGACGAATGAGCAGTTCTTC. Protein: CAWTVRLAGTNEQFF.

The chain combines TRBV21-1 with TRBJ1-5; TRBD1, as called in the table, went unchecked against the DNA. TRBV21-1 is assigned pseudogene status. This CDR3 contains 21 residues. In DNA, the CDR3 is TGTGCCATCCCCAAAAACGGGGTAACTTTCCAGGGGCGAAGGGGCAATCAGCCCCAGCATTTT. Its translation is CAIPKNGVTFQGRRGNQPQHF.

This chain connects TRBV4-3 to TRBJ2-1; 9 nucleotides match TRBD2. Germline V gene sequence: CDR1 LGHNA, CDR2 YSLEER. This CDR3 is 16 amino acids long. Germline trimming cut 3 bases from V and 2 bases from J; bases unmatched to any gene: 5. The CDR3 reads CASSQMTSGTYNEQFF. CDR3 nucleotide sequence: TGCGCCAGCAGCCAGATGACTAGCGGCACCTACAATGAGCAGTTCTTC.

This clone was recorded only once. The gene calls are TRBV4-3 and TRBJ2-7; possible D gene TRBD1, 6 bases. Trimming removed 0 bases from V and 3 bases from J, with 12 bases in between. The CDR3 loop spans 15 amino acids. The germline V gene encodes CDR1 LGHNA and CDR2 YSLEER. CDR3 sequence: CASSQDQGPDYEQYF. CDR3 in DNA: TGCGCCAGCAGCCAAGATCAGGGGCCAGACTACGAGCAGTACTTC.

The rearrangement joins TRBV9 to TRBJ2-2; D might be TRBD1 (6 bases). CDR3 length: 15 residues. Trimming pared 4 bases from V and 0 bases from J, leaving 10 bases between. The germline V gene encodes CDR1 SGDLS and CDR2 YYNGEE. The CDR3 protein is CASSQRGTNTGELFF. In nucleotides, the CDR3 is TGTGCCAGCAGCCAGAGGGGGACGAACACCGGGGAGCTGTTTTTT. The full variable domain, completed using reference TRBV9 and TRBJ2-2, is DSGVTQTPKHLITATGQRVTLRCSPRSGDLSVYWYQQSLDQGLQFLIQYYNGEERAKGNILERFSAQQFPDLHSELNLSSLELGDSALYFCASSQRGTNTGELFFGEGSRLTVL.

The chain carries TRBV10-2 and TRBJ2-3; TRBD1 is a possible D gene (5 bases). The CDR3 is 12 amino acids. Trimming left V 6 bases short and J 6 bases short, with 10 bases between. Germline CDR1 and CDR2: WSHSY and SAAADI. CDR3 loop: CASRAGADTQYF. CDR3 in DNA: TGCGCCAGCAGAGCTGGGGCGGATACGCAGTATTTT.

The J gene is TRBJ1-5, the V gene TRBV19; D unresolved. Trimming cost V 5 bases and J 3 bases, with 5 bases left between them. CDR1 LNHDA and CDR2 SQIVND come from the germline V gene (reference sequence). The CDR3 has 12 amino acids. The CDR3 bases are TGTGCCAGTAGTCGCGTCAATCAGCCCCAGCATTTT. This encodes CASSRVNQPQHF.

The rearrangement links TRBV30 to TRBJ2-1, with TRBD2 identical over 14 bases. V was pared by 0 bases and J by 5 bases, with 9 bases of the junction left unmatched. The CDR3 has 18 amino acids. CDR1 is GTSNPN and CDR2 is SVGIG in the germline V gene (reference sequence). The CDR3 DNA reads TGTGCCTGGAGTGTCCCCTTGGGACTAGCGGGAGTCGACAATGAGCAGTTCTTC. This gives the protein CAWSVPLGLAGVDNEQFF.